This paragraph covers one T cell receptor beta chain sequence. TCRdb's copy holds only in-frame clones and misses some; the assay was immunoSEQ multiplex PCR. The sample gives about 30,000 clones, about 90% of which show up once; around 5% is in the top ten. These data belong to a study of T cell changes during pregnancy in multiple sclerosis. The CDR3 has 16 amino acids. The V and J ends lost 1 base and 0 bases, in that order; junction bases with no gene match: 3. Germline CDR1 and CDR2: SGHDN and FVKESK. The rearrangement links TRBV14 to TRBJ2-3; TRBD2 agrees at 8 bases. This material consisted of peripheral blood, taken in the first trimester of pregnancy. This TCR came from a female donor in good health, enrolled as a control in a pregnancy study. The chain's CDR3 is CASSQGLAGSTDTQYF. The CDR3 DNA reads TGTGCCAGCAGCCAAGGGCTAGCGGGTAGCACAGATACGCAGTATTTT. Using reference TRBV14 and TRBJ2-3 for the parts outside the CDR3, the full variable domain is EAGVTQFPSHSVIEKGQTVTLRCDPISGHDNLYWYRRVMGKEIKFLLHFVKESKQDESGMPNNRFLAERTGGTYSTLKVQPAELEDSGVYFCASSQGLAGSTDTQYFGPGTRLTVL.